Listed here are 3 T cell receptor beta chains from one sample, sequenced in a study of response to subunit inactivated influenza vaccine. TCRdb re-derived calls from the RT-PCR reads in MiXCR, one entry per CDR3 protein. The table lists 550,000 to 600,000 distinct CDR3 sequences, over 9.5% of them singletons. The specimen comprised PBMCs from blood, sampled on the day of vaccination. The receptors shown here come from a middle-aged man who received an inactivated influenza vaccine.

V gene TRBV12-3 or TRBV12-4 combines with J gene TRBJ2-5, with D possibly TRBD1 on 6 matching bases. The CDR3 runs to 15 residues. Trimming took 5 bases from V and 5 from J, leaving 18 bases between them. As DNA, the CDR3 is TGTGCCAGCAGTCTCGGACAGCATAAGATCGAGACCCAGTACTTC. This gives the protein CASSLGQHKIETQYF.

Many counts were recorded for this clonotype. The V call is TRBV5-1, the J call TRBJ2-1, with a possible D match to TRBD1 (5 bases). V lost 0 bases and J lost 8, with 12 bases in between. This CDR3 is built from 14 residues. The V gene's germline CDR1 is SGHRS and CDR2 YFSETQ. The CDR3 sequence is CASSLAAPRDEQFF. In nucleotides, the CDR3 is TGCGCCAGCAGCTTGGCCGCTCCCAGGGATGAGCAGTTCTTC.

This clonotype has ten or more counts. V gene TRBV11-2 combines with J gene TRBJ2-2; 7 nucleotides line up with TRBD2. The CDR3 extends over 14 amino acids. In germline, CDR1 is SGHAT, CDR2 FQNNGV. The junction had 7 bases not matched to a gene; V was cut back by 8 bases and J by 4 bases. The CDR3 DNA reads as TGTGCCAGCCGATCGGGGGGAAGCACCGGGGAGCTGTTTTTT. Its translation: CASRSGGSTGELFF.